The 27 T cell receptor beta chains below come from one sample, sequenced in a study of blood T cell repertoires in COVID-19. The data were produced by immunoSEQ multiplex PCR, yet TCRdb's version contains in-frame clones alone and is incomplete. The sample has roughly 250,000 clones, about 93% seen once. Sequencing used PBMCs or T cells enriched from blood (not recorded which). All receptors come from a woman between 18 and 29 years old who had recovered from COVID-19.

The CDR3 protein is CATSSSLSYNEQFF. The CDR3 DNA follows: TGTGCCACCAGTAGTAGCCTTTCCTACAATGAGCAGTTCTTC. The chain uses TRBV24-1 and TRBJ2-1, with D unclear. CDR3 length equals 14 residues. The germline gives CDR1 KGHDR, CDR2 SFDVKD. V shed 6 bases and J shed 1 base, with 9 bases lying between them.

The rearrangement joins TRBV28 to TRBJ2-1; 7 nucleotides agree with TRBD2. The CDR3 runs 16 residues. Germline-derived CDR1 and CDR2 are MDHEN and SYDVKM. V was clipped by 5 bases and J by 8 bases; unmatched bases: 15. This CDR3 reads CASSPRGGSLLYEQFF. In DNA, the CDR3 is TGTGCCAGCAGTCCCCGCGGCGGGAGTTTGCTGTATGAGCAGTTCTTC.

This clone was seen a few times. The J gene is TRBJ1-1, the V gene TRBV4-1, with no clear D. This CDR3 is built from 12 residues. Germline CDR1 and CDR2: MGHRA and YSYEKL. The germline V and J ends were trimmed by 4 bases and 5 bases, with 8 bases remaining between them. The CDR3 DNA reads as TGCGCCAGCAGCCGGCCGGGGACTGAAGCTTTCTTT. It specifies CASSRPGTEAFF.

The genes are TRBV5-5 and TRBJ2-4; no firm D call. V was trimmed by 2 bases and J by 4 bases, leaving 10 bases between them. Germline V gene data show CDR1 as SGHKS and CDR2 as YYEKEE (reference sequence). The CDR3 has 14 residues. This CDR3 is CASSLEASKNIQYF. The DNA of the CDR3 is TGTGCCAGCAGCTTAGAAGCGTCTAAAAACATTCAGTACTTC.

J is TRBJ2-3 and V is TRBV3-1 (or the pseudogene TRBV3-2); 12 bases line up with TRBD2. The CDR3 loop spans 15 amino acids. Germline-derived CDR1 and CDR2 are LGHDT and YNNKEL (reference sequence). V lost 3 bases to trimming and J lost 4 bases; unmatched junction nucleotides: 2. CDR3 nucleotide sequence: TGTGCCAGCAGCCACCTAGCGGGGGGGCCAGATACGCAGTATTTT. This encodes CASSHLAGGPDTQYF.

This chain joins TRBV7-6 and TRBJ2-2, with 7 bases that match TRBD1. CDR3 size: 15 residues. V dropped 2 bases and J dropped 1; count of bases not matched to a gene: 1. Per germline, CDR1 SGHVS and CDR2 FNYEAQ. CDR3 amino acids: CASSLRTGNTGELFF. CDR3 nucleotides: TGTGCCAGCAGCTTAAGGACAGGGAACACCGGGGAGCTGTTTTTT.

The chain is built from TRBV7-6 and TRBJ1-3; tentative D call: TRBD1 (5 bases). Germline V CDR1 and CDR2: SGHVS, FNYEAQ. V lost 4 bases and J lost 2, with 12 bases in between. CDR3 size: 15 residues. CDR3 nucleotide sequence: TGTGCCAGCAGCTCTAGTGGGGGGACTGGAAACACCATATATTTT. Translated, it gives CASSSSGGTGNTIYF.

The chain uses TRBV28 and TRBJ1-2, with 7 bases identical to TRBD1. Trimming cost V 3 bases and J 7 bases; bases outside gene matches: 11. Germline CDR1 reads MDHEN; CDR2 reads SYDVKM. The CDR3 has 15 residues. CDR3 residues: CASSFRQGKGGGYTF. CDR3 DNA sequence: TGTGCCAGCAGTTTCAGACAGGGTAAAGGAGGTGGCTACACCTTC.

The CDR3 spells CASSRDRNTEAFF. The CDR3 DNA sequence: TGCGCCAGCAGCAGGGACAGAAACACTGAAGCTTTCTTT. The chain uses TRBV4-3 and TRBJ1-1; 7 bases fit TRBD1. V lost 5 bases and J lost 2; bases outside the gene matches: 2. Germline CDR1 and CDR2: LGHNA and YSLEER. The CDR3 is 13 amino acids.

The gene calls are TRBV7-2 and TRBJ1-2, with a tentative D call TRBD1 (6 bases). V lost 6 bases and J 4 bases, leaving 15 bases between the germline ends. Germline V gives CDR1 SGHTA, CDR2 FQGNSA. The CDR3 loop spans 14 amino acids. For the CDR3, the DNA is TGTGCCAGCAGTTCCGACAGGACGGGCTATGGCTACACCTTC. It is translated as CASSSDRTGYGYTF.

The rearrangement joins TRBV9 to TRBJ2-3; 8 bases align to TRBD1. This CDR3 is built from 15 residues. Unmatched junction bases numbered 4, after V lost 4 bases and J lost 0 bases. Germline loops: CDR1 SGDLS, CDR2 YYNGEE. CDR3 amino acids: CASSSRTGSTDTQYF. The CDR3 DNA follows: TGTGCCAGCAGCTCCCGGACAGGGAGCACAGATACGCAGTATTTT.

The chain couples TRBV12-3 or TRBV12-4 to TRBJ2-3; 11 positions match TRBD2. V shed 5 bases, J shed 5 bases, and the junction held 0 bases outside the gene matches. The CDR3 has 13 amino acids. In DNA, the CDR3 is TGTGCCAGCAGTGGACTAGCGGGAGATACGCAGTATTTT. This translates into CASSGLAGDTQYF.

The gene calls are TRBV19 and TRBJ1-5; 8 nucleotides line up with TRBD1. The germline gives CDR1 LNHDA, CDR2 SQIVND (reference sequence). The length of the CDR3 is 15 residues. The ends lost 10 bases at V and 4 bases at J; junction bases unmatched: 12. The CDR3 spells CATHLQGAGNQPQHF. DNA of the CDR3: TGTGCCACCCATCTCCAGGGGGCTGGGAATCAGCCCCAGCATTTT.

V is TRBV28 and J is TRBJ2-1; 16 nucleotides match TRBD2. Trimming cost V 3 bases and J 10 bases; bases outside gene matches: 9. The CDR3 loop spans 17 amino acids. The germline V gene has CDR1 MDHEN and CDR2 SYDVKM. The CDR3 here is CASSFVFPGLAGGEQFF. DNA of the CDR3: TGTGCCAGCAGTTTTGTTTTTCCGGGACTAGCGGGAGGGGAGCAGTTCTTC.

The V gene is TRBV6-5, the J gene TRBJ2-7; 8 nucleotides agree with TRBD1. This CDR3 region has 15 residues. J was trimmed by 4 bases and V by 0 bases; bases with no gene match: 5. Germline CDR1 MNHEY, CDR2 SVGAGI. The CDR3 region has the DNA TGTGCCAGCAGTTACTCGTCCAGGGGGCAGTACGAGCAGTACTTC. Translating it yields CASSYSSRGQYEQYF.

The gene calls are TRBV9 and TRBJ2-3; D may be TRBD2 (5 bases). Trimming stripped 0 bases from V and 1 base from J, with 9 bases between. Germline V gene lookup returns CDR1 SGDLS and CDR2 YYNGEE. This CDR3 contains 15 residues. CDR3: CASSVEGARTDTQYF. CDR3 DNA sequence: TGTGCCAGCAGCGTAGAGGGAGCCCGCACAGATACGCAGTATTTT. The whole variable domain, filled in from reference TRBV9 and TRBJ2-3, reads DSGVTQTPKHLITATGQRVTLRCSPRSGDLSVYWYQQSLDQGLQFLIQYYNGEERAKGNILERFSAQQFPDLHSELNLSSLELGDSALYFCASSVEGARTDTQYFGPGTRLTVL.

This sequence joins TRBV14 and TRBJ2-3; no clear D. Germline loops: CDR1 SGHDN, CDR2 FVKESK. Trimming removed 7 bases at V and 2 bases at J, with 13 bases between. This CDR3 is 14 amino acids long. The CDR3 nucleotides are TGTGCCAGCAAAGCCTCTCGGGTCACAGATACGCAGTATTTT. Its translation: CASKASRVTDTQYF.

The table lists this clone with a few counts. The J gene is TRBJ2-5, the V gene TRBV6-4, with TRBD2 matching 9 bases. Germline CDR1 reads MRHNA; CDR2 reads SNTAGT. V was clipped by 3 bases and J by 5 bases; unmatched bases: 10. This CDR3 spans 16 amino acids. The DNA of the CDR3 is TGTGCCAGCAGTGAATTAGCGGGAGAAGGAAAGGAGACCCAGTACTTC. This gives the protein CASSELAGEGKETQYF.

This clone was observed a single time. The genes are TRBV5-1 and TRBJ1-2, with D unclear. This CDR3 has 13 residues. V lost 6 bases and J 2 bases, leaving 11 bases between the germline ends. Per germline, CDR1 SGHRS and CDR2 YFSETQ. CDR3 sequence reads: CASTSGGNYGYTF. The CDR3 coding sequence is TGCGCCAGCACGTCTGGCGGCAACTATGGCTACACCTTC.

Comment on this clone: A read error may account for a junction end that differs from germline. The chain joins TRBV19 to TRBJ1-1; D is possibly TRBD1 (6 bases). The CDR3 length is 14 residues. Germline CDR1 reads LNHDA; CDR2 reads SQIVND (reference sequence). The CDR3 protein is CASSIRGGNTEAFF. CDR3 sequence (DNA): TGTGCCAGCAGTATTAGGGGGGGGAACACTGAAGCTTTCTTT.

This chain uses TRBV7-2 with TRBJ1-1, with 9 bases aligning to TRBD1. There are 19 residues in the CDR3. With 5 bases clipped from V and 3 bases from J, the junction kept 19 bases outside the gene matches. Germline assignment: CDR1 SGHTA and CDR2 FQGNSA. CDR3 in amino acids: CASSPPDWDRVLRDTEAFF. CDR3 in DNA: TGTGCCAGCAGCCCCCCAGACTGGGACAGGGTTCTTAGGGACACTGAAGCTTTCTTT.

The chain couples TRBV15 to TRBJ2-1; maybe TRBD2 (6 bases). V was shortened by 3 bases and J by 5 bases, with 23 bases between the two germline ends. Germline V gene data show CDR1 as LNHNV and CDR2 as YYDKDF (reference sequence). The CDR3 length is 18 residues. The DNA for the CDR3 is TGTGCCACCAGCAGGATGGGTGCTCGGCTAGCGACGAACAATGAGCAGTTCTTC. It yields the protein CATSRMGARLATNNEQFF. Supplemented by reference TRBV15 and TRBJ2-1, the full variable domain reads DAMVIQNPRYQVTQFGKPVTLSCSQTLNHNVMYWYQQKSSQAPKLLFHYYDKDFNNEADTPDNFQSRRPNTSFCFLDIRSPGLGDTAMYLCATSRMGARLATNNEQFFGPGTRLTVL.

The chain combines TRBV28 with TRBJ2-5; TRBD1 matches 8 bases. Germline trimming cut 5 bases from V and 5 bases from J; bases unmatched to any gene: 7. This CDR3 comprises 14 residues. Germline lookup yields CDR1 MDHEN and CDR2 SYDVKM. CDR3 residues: CASSLGQGGETQYF. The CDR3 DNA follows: TGTGCCAGCAGTCTCGGACAGGGTGGGGAGACCCAGTACTTC.

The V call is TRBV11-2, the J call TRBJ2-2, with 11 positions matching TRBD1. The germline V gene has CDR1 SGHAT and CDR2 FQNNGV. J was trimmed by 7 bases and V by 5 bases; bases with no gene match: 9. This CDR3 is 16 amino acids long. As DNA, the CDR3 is TGTGCCAGCAGCCCAACTGGACAGGGGGCTAACGGGGAGCTGTTTTTT. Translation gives CASSPTGQGANGELFF. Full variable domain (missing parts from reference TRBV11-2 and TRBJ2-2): EAGVAQSPRYKIIEKRQSVAFWCNPISGHATLYWYQQILGQGPKLLIQFQNNGVVDDSQLPKDRFSAERLKGVDSTLKIQPAKLEDSAVYLCASSPTGQGANGELFFGEGSRLTVL.

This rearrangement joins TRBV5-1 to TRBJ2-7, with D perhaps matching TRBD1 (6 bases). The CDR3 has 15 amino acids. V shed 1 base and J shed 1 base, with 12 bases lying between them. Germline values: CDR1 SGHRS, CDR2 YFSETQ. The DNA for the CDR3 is TGCGCCAGCAGCTTGAGACAGGACCCATCCTACGAGCAGTACTTC. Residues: CASSLRQDPSYEQYF.

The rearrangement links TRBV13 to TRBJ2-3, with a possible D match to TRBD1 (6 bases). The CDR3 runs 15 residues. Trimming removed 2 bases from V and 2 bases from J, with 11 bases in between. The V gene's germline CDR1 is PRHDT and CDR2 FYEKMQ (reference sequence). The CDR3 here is CASSLRTAATDTQYF. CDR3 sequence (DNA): TGTGCCAGCAGCTTACGGACAGCAGCCACAGATACGCAGTATTTT. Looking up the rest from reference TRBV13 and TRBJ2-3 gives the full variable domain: AAGVIQSPRHLIKEKRETATLKCYPIPRHDTVYWYQQGPGQDPQFLISFYEKMQSDKGSIPDRFSAQQFSDYHSELNMSSLELGDSALYFCASSLRTAATDTQYFGPGTRLTVL.

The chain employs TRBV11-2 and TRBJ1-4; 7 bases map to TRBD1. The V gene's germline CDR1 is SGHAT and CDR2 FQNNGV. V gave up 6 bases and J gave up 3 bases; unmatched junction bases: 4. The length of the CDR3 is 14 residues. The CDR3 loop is CASREGAANEKLFF. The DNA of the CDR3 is TGTGCCAGCAGAGAGGGGGCAGCTAATGAAAAACTGTTTTTT.